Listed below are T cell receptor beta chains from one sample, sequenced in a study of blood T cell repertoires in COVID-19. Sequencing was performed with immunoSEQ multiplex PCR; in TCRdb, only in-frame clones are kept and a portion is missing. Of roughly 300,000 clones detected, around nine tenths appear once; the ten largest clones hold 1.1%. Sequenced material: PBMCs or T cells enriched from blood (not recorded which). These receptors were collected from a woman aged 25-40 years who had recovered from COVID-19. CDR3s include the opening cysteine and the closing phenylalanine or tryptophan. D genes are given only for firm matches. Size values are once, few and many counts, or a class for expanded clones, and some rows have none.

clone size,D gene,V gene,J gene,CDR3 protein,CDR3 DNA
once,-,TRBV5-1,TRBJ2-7,CASSLGAGDLHEQYF,TGCGCCAGCAGCTTGGGGGCAGGGGATCTCCACGAGCAGTACTTC
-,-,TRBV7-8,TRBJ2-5,CASSQTGSRETQYF,TGTGCCAGCAGCCAGACCGGGTCCCGGGAGACCCAGTACTTC
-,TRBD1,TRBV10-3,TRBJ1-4,CAISERQGTNEKLFF,TGTGCCATCAGTGAGCGACAGGGGACTAATGAAAAACTGTTTTTT
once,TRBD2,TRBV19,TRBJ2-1,CASSIGGSGLNEQFF,TGTGCCAGTAGTATAGGCGGGAGTGGTCTGAATGAGCAGTTCTTC
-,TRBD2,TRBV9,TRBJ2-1,CASSPRVLAGGSNEQFF,TGTGCCAGCAGCCCCCGGGTACTAGCGGGAGGATCGAATGAGCAGTTCTTC
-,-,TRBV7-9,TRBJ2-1,CATGEQFF,TGTGCCACGGGTGAGCAGTTCTTC
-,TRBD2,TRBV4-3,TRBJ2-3,CASSQVSGSTRDTQYF,TGCGCCAGCAGCCAAGTTAGCGGGAGTACCAGAGATACGCAGTATTTT
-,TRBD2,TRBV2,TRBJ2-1,CASRAGGVNEQFF,TGTGCCAGCAGGGCTGGGGGGGTCAATGAGCAGTTCTTC
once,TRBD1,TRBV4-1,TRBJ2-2,CASSQRDRAGELFF,TGCGCCAGCAGCCAACGCGACAGGGCCGGGGAGCTGTTTTTT
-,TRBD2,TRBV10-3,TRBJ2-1,CAISRKGLAGGPNINNEQFF,TGTGCCATCAGTAGAAAGGGACTAGCGGGAGGGCCCAACATAAACAATGAGCAGTTCTTC
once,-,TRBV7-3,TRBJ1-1,CASSPGSNTEAFF,TGTGCCAGCAGTCCAGGGTCGAACACTGAAGCTTTCTTT
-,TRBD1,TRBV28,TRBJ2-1,CASSSPGTGQGNEQFF,TGTGCCAGCAGCAGTCCCGGGACGGGACAGGGCAATGAGCAGTTCTTC
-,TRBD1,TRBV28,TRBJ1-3,CASSNGQGNGNTIYF,TGTGCCAGCAGCAACGGACAGGGGAATGGAAACACCATATATTTT
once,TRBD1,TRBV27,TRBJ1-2,CASSLKGAYGYTF,TGTGCCAGCAGTTTAAAGGGGGCCTATGGCTACACCTTC
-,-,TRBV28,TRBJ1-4,CAVHSGATNEKLFF,TGTGCCGTACATTCGGGTGCAACTAATGAAAAACTGTTTTTT
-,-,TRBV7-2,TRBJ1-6,CASSLPGYNSPLHF,TGTGCCAGCAGCCTCCCGGGGTATAATTCACCCCTCCACTTT
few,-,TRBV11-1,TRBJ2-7,CASSFGQGPYEQYF,TGTGCCAGCAGCTTCGGGCAGGGGCCCTACGAGCAGTACTTC
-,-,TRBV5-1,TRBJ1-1,CASSLLAGENTEAFF,TGCGCCAGCAGCTTGTTAGCCGGAGAGAACACTGAAGCTTTCTTT
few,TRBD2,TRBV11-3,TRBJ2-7,CASSLDGREGRDEQYF,TGTGCCAGCAGCTTGGATGGGCGGGAGGGCCGAGACGAGCAGTACTTC
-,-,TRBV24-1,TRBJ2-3,CATSDFLGAATDTQYF,TGTGCCACCAGTGATTTCTTGGGGGCTGCCACAGATACGCAGTATTTT
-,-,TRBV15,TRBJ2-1,CATRELGSEQFF,TGTGCCACCAGAGAGTTGGGGAGTGAGCAGTTCTTC
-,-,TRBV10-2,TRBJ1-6,CASSDLPAASPLHF,TGCGCCAGCAGTGACCTCCCGGCGGCCTCACCCCTCCACTTT
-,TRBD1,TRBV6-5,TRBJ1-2,CASTRDSNYGYTF,TGTGCCAGCACTAGGGACAGCAACTATGGCTACACCTTC
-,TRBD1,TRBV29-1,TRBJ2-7,CSVGYRGMGEQYF,TGCAGCGTTGGTTACAGGGGGATGGGAGAGCAGTACTTC
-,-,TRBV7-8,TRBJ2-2,CASSLIGIGGANTGELFF,TGTGCCAGCAGCTTAATCGGGATAGGCGGGGCGAACACCGGGGAGCTGTTTTTT